The clone carrying this TCR beta chain showed up just a few times. The target antigen is unknown. RNA extraction and reverse transcription yielded cDNA as sequencing template. TCRdb keeps only in-frame clones here, not all; method: immunoSEQ multiplex PCR. The sample holds just under 65,000 clones, roughly 46% seen once. These data originate in a study of CD8+ T cells in alopecia areata. About the research overall: Tofacitinib administration to treated patients was oral, at 5 to 10 mg twice daily. Whole-study results and caveats: Between patients, shared TCR sequences were less clear than in mice. This was possibly due in part to HLA diversity in the patient population. In lesional scalp, particularly from alopecia totalis/universalis, clonality was higher than in normal scalp. The treated group had a single nonresponder, limiting CD8+ expansion-response conclusions.

Treatment meaning: oral pan-JAK inhibitor, 5-10 mg twice daily. This TCR came from a human donor with alopecia areata. Sample: CD8+ T cells sorted from blood, taken at approximately week 36, from a patient treated with tofacitinib.

CDR3 sequence (DNA): TGCGCCAGCAGCTTGGGACAGTCCCGCTCTGGGGCCAACGTCCTGACTTTC. This sequence encodes CASSLGQSRSGANVLTF. This chain uses TRBV5-1 with TRBJ2-6; D is perhaps TRBD1 (5 bases). Between the trimmed V and J ends, which lost 0 bases and 0 bases, there was a span of 10 bases. The germline V gene has CDR1 SGHRS and CDR2 YFSETQ. CDR3 length: 17 residues.